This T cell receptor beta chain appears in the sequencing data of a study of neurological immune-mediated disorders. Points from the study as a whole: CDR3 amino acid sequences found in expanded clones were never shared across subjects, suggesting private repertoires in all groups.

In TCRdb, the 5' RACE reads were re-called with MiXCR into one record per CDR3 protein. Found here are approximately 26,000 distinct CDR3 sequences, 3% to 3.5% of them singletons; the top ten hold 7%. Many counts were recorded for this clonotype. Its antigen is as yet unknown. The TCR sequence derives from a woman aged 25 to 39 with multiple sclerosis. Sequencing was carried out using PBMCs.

As DNA, the CDR3 is TGCAGTGCCACGGACAGGAGGAACACTGAAGCTTTCTTT. Residues: CSATDRRNTEAFF. J is TRBJ1-1 and V is TRBV20-1, with 7 nucleotides matching TRBD1. Germline lookup yields CDR1 DFQATT and CDR2 SNEGSKA (reference sequence). With V trimmed by 6 bases and J by 1 base, 5 bases remained unmatched. The CDR3 is 13 amino acids.